The next 32 T cell receptor beta chains were all read from a single sample in a study of CD39 and CD103 CD8 tumor-infiltrating T cells (dated by TCRdb to 2016 to 2019). Library preparation was by the immunoSEQ multiplex PCR assay. In its TCRdb copy, this immuneACCESS table keeps in-frame sequences only and misses some clones. Where compared with another copy, unresolved V genes explain less than half of these, and the others have no known cause. Recorded for this sample are just under 3,000 clones; about 80% of them occurred a single time. The ten most abundant clones make up roughly 21% of the sample. The sample consisted of CD39- CD103- CD8+ T cells sorted from the tumor. The intended sense of this specimen's cell subset or site label: CD103-CD39- double-negative CD45RA- CD8 T cells. Source of these receptors: a human donor with head and neck squamous cell carcinoma.

The rearrangement uses TRBV2 and TRBJ2-7; TRBD2 might be the D (6 bases). The germline CDR1 and CDR2 sequences are SNHLY and FYNNEI. The V end was cut by 5 bases, the J end by 6 bases, with 17 bases between. The CDR3 is 14 amino acids. The CDR3 is CASSPPGEGSEQYF. Written as DNA, the CDR3 is TGTGCCAGCAGTCCACCGGGAGAAGGTAGCGAGCAGTACTTC.

The J gene is TRBJ1-1, the V gene TRBV19, with D perhaps TRBD1 (5 bases). Trimming stripped 1 base from V and 3 bases from J, with 18 bases between. Germline V lookup: CDR1 LNHDA, CDR2 SQIVND (reference sequence). This CDR3 has 17 amino acids. The CDR3 sequence: CASSIGLGLGLDTEAFF. For the CDR3, the DNA is TGTGCCAGTAGTATAGGTTTGGGGCTGGGGCTTGACACTGAAGCTTTCTTT.

As for this clone: Other nucleotide sequences in the sample specify the same CDR3. V usage is TRBV19 and J usage is TRBJ2-6; 10 bases agree with TRBD1. V gave up 7 bases and J gave up 3 bases; unmatched junction bases: 12. The CDR3 spans 18 residues. Germline V gene lookup returns CDR1 LNHDA and CDR2 SQIVND (reference sequence). CDR3 coding DNA: TGTGCCAGTAACGACCCGGGACAGGGGAATTTTGGGGCCAACGTCCTGACTTTC. Translated: CASNDPGQGNFGANVLTF.

The chain employs TRBV6-5 and TRBJ1-2, with D perhaps TRBD1 (5 bases). This CDR3 region has 16 residues. V lost 0 bases and J lost 4, with 15 bases in between. Germline CDR1 and CDR2: MNHEY and SVGAGI. The CDR3 DNA reads as TGTGCCAGCAGTTACTCGATATCCGACAGCATCTATGGCTACACCTTC. Residues: CASSYSISDSIYGYTF.

The chain carries TRBV7-2 and TRBJ2-7, with D tentatively TRBD1 (6 bases). Between the trimmed V and J ends, which lost 2 bases and 5 bases, there was a span of 7 bases. Germline V gene sequence: CDR1 SGHTA, CDR2 FQGNSA. CDR3 size: 12 residues. The CDR3 protein is CASSLYRDEQYF. CDR3 DNA: TGTGCCAGCAGCTTATACAGGGACGAGCAGTACTTC. The whole variable domain, remainder taken from reference TRBV7-2 and TRBJ2-7, is GAGVSQSPSNKVTEKGKDVELRCDPISGHTALYWYRQSLGQGLEFLIYFQGNSAPDKSGLPSDRFSAERTGGSVSTLTIQRTQQEDSAVYLCASSLYRDEQYFGPGTRLTVT.

The chain combines TRBV6-5 with TRBJ1-2, with D possibly TRBD1 on 5 matching bases. V lost 8 bases to trimming and J lost 6 bases, with 13 bases between them. The CDR3 covers 12 residues. Germline V gives CDR1 MNHEY, CDR2 SVGAGI. CDR3 loop: CASGFGADGYTF. CDR3 bases: TGTGCCAGCGGGTTTGGGGCCGATGGCTACACCTTC.

The chain couples TRBV6-5 to TRBJ2-3; D perhaps matches TRBD1 (6 bases). Germline loops: CDR1 MNHEY, CDR2 SVGAGI. The CDR3 covers 14 residues. Trimming stripped 6 bases from V and 0 bases from J, with 10 bases between. CDR3 nucleotides: TGTGCCAGCAGAATAGGACAGAGCACAGATACGCAGTATTTT. Protein product: CASRIGQSTDTQYF.

The chain has TRBV6-1 and TRBJ2-4; TRBD2 aligns across 12 bases. V lost 2 bases and J lost 0; bases outside the gene matches: 8. Germline V lookup: CDR1 MNHNS, CDR2 SASEGT. CDR3 size: 19 residues. The DNA for the CDR3 is TGTGCCAGCAGTGAAAACCCCCGGACTAGCGGGATAGCCAAAAACATTCAGTACTTC. This translates into CASSENPRTSGIAKNIQYF.

The V call is TRBV19, the J call TRBJ1-1, with D hard to call. This CDR3 has 13 amino acids. Per germline, CDR1 LNHDA and CDR2 SQIVND (reference sequence). V lost 1 base, J lost 4 bases, and 7 bases lay in between. The CDR3 DNA reads TGTGCCAGTAGTATAGGGTCGGGCACTGAAGCTTTCTTT. Residues: CASSIGSGTEAFF.

The chain has TRBV27 and TRBJ1-1; D perhaps matches TRBD1 (5 bases). The CDR3 totals 14 residues. Germline-derived CDR1 and CDR2 are MNHEY and SMNVEV (reference sequence). V dropped 8 bases and J dropped 7 bases, with 20 bases sitting between them. The CDR3 DNA is TGTGCCAGCTATCGGGCCGCAGGGATGCTTGAAGCTTTCTTT. Amino acids: CASYRAAGMLEAFF.

The V and J genes are TRBV7-9 and TRBJ1-2; tentative D call: TRBD1 (6 bases). The CDR3 is 14 residues long. Germline loops: CDR1 SEHNR, CDR2 FQNEAQ (reference sequence). The V gene lost 3 bases and the J gene lost 5 bases, with 13 bases spanning the gap. The CDR3 DNA reads TGTGCCAGCAGCTTGGAACAGGGTCCGTATGGCTACACCTTC. Protein product: CASSLEQGPYGYTF. Together with reference TRBV7-9 and TRBJ1-2, the CDR3 gives the full variable domain: DTGVSQNPRHKITKRGQNVTFRCDPISEHNRLYWYRQTLGQGPEFLTYFQNEAQLEKSRLLSDRFSAERPKGSFSTLEIQRTEQGDSAMYLCASSLEQGPYGYTFGSGTRLTVV.

V gene TRBV27 combines with J gene TRBJ1-2; 12 bases agree with TRBD1. V lost 4 bases to trimming and J lost 7 bases; unmatched junction nucleotides: 10. The CDR3 is made up of 16 amino acids. Germline V lookup: CDR1 MNHEY, CDR2 SMNVEV (reference sequence). CDR3 in DNA: TGTGCCAGCAGTTCCGGGACAGGGGGCGGAGTTGGTGGCTACACCTTC. The encoded protein is CASSSGTGGGVGGYTF.

V and J are TRBV21-1 and TRBJ1-1. TRBV21-1 is reported as a pseudogene. The CDR3 is made up of 15 amino acids. Written as DNA, the CDR3 is TGTGCCAGCAGCAAAGTATCAGTTCGGGTCACTGAAGCTTTCTTT. Translated, it gives CASSKVSVRVTEAFF.

The chain carries TRBV11-3 and TRBJ2-7; D is possibly TRBD1 (5 bases). This CDR3 spans 15 amino acids. V lost 1 base and J 2 bases, leaving 12 bases between the germline ends. CDR1 and CDR2 (germline): SGHNT, YENEEA. The CDR3 coding sequence is TGTGCCAGCAGCTTAGTTGTACAGGACACCTACGAGCAGTACTTC. Protein: CASSLVVQDTYEQYF.

The chain links TRBV4-2 to TRBJ2-1; the match to TRBD2 covers 11 bases. With V trimmed by 3 bases and J by 9 bases, 13 bases remained unmatched. CDR3 length: 17 residues. The germline CDR1 and CDR2 sequences are LGHNA and YNFKEQ. This chain's CDR3 is CASSQETLAGGPGEQFF. DNA for the CDR3: TGTGCCAGCAGCCAGGAAACTTTAGCGGGGGGGCCTGGTGAGCAGTTCTTC.

The rearrangement uses TRBV6-5 and TRBJ1-2, with TRBD1 as a possible D gene (5 bases). There are 15 residues in the CDR3. The germline CDR1 and CDR2 sequences are MNHEY and SVGAGI. V was shortened by 1 base and J by 0 bases, with 9 bases between the two germline ends. The CDR3 DNA follows: TGTGCCAGCAGTTACTGGCAGGGCGCTAACTATGGCTACACCTTC. This gives the protein CASSYWQGANYGYTF.

This clone has just a few counts. The CDR3 region is CASSLTSGETEAFF. The CDR3 nucleotides read TGTGCCAGCAGCTTGACATCAGGGGAAACTGAAGCTTTCTTT. J is TRBJ1-1 and V is TRBV7-9, with D tentatively TRBD1 (6 bases). Germline V gives CDR1 SEHNR, CDR2 FQNEAQ (reference sequence). There are 14 residues in the CDR3. The ends were cut back, 3 bases at V and 5 bases at J, with 13 bases in the middle.

J is TRBJ2-7 and V is TRBV19; D call uncertain. Germline V CDR1 and CDR2: LNHDA, SQIVND (reference sequence). CDR3 size: 15 residues. The V and J ends lost 1 base and 2 bases respectively, with 12 bases between them. CDR3 amino acids: CASSIAEAATYEQYF. The CDR3 nucleotides read TGTGCCAGTAGTATAGCTGAGGCAGCGACCTACGAGCAGTACTTC.

This chain links TRBV7-6 with TRBJ2-3; D is undetermined. The CDR3 has 15 residues. Between the trimmed V and J ends, which lost 1 base and 1 base, there was a span of 9 bases. Germline V gives CDR1 SGHVS, CDR2 FNYEAQ. The CDR3 sequence is CASSLDQLGTDTQYF. The CDR3 coding sequence is TGTGCCAGCAGCTTAGACCAGTTGGGCACAGATACGCAGTATTTT. The variable domain in full, completed from reference TRBV7-6 and TRBJ2-3, reads GAGVSQSPRYKVTKRGQDVALRCDPISGHVSLYWYRQALGQGPEFLTYFNYEAQQDKSGLPNDRFSAERPEGSISTLTIQRTEQRDSAMYRCASSLDQLGTDTQYFGPGTRLTVL.

The CDR3 DNA reads as TGCGCCAGCAGTGAGTCCCGGGGGATGTACACCGGGGAGCTGTTTTTT. This translates into CASSESRGMYTGELFF. This chain links TRBV10-1 with TRBJ2-2; D may be TRBD2 (6 bases). The CDR3 covers 16 residues. The germline V and J ends were trimmed by 0 bases and 3 bases, with 11 bases remaining between them. CDR1 WNHNN and CDR2 SYGVQD come from the germline V gene (reference sequence).

V and J are TRBV30 and TRBJ1-2, with D tentatively TRBD1 (6 bases). The CDR3 has 15 residues. CDR1 and CDR2 (germline): GTSNPN, SVGIG (reference sequence). Trimming stripped 2 bases from V and 1 base from J, with 14 bases between. CDR3 sequence (DNA): TGTGCCTGGAGTCCTGCGGACAGATTTAACTATGGCTACACCTTC. It specifies CAWSPADRFNYGYTF.

The chain employs TRBV7-8 and TRBJ2-1; 13 bases are shared with TRBD2. J was trimmed by 0 bases and V by 5 bases; bases with no gene match: 10. CDR1 and CDR2 from the germline V gene are SGHVS and FQNEAQ. The CDR3 extends over 19 amino acids. For the CDR3, the DNA is TGTGCCAGCAGCCCCGGACTAGCGGGGGTTCCTAGCTCCTACAATGAGCAGTTCTTC. It translates to CASSPGLAGVPSSYNEQFF. The full variable domain, completed using reference TRBV7-8 and TRBJ2-1, is GAGVSQSPRYKVAKRGQDVALRCDPISGHVSLFWYQQALGQGPEFLTYFQNEAQLDKSGLPSDRFFAERPEGSVSTLKIQRTQQEDSAVYLCASSPGLAGVPSSYNEQFFGPGTRLTVL.

This rearrangement joins TRBV15 to TRBJ2-1; no definite D call. CDR1 and CDR2 (germline): LNHNV, YYDKDF (reference sequence). Trimming took 3 bases from V and 2 from J, leaving 5 bases between them. The CDR3 is 13 residues long. In nucleotides, the CDR3 is TGTGCCACCAGCAGCGTCCCCTACAATGAGCAGTTCTTC. As protein: CATSSVPYNEQFF.

This chain uses TRBV11-2 with TRBJ1-5, with no clear D. V shed 4 bases and J shed 1 base, with 11 bases lying between them. There are 15 residues in the CDR3. Germline V gives CDR1 SGHAT, CDR2 FQNNGV. CDR3 sequence: CASSSLSGSNQPQHF. The CDR3 DNA is TGTGCCAGCAGCTCACTCTCGGGGAGCAATCAGCCCCAGCATTTT. Full variable domain (missing parts from reference TRBV11-2 and TRBJ1-5): EAGVAQSPRYKIIEKRQSVAFWCNPISGHATLYWYQQILGQGPKLLIQFQNNGVVDDSQLPKDRFSAERLKGVDSTLKIQPAKLEDSAVYLCASSSLSGSNQPQHFGDGTRLSIL.

The gene calls are TRBV15 and TRBJ2-2; D perhaps matches TRBD1 (5 bases). V dropped 5 bases and J dropped 4 bases, with 11 bases sitting between them. Germline V CDR1 and CDR2: LNHNV, YYDKDF (reference sequence). There are 14 residues in the CDR3. The CDR3 DNA reads as TGTGCCACCAGCGATCAGGGTGGCACCGGGGAGCTGTTTTTT. The encoded protein is CATSDQGGTGELFF. The full variable domain, with the rest looked up from reference TRBV15 and TRBJ2-2, is DAMVIQNPRYQVTQFGKPVTLSCSQTLNHNVMYWYQQKSSQAPKLLFHYYDKDFNNEADTPDNFQSRRPNTSFCFLDIRSPGLGDTAMYLCATSDQGGTGELFFGEGSRLTVL.

This clone was seen a few times. The V and J genes are TRBV27 and TRBJ2-7, with D perhaps TRBD2 (7 bases). Germline V CDR1 and CDR2: MNHEY, SMNVEV (reference sequence). The V end lost 2 bases, the J end lost 5 bases, and 22 bases lay between the germline ends. The length of the CDR3 is 17 residues. Here the CDR3 DNA reads TGTGCCAGCAGTTTAAGTACCCGGGGGGCCTTTTCCCACGAGCAGTACTTC. Its protein product is CASSLSTRGAFSHEQYF.

With respect to this clone: A much larger clone lies a single base off, so this may be a read error. The chain couples TRBV19 to TRBJ2-7, with TRBD1 identical over 8 bases. V was pared by 6 bases and J by 2 bases, with 9 bases of the junction left unmatched. The CDR3 runs to 15 residues. Germline values: CDR1 LNHDA, CDR2 SQIVND (reference sequence). In DNA, the CDR3 is TGTGCCAGTAGCGCCCCGGGACAGGAAACCTACGAGCAGTACTTC. Translating it yields CASSAPGQETYEQYF. The full variable domain, its missing parts supplied by reference TRBV19 and TRBJ2-7, is DGGITQSPKYLFRKEGQNVTLSCEQNLNHDAMYWYRQDPGQGLRLIYYSQIVNDFQKGDIAEGYSVSREKKESFPLTVTSAQKNPTAFYLCASSAPGQETYEQYFGPGTRLTVT.

The DNA of the CDR3 is TGTGCCTGGAGTTTGACAGGGTGGGCCTACAATGAGCAGTTCTTC. It specifies CAWSLTGWAYNEQFF. The chain employs TRBV30 and TRBJ2-1, with 7 positions matching TRBD1. Germline V gives CDR1 GTSNPN, CDR2 SVGIG (reference sequence). CDR3 length: 15 residues. V was clipped by 2 bases and J by 2 bases; unmatched bases: 6.

The rearrangement links TRBV2 to TRBJ1-2; maybe TRBD1 (6 bases). This CDR3 has 12 amino acids. Trimming pared 7 bases from V and 4 bases from J, leaving 10 bases between. Per germline, CDR1 SNHLY and CDR2 FYNNEI. This CDR3 is CASIGGTYGYTF. The CDR3 DNA sequence: TGTGCCAGCATTGGGGGCACCTATGGCTACACCTTC.

The V call is TRBV30, the J call TRBJ2-3; 10 positions match TRBD2. V gave up 6 bases and J gave up 4 bases; unmatched junction bases: 10. This CDR3 is built from 15 residues. The germline CDR1 and CDR2 sequences are GTSNPN and SVGIG (reference sequence). CDR3 sequence reads: CACSAERGGADTQYF. The CDR3 DNA is TGTGCCTGCTCCGCGGAGCGGGGGGGCGCAGATACGCAGTATTTT.

The chain is built from TRBV10-1 and TRBJ1-1, with 8 bases lining up with TRBD1. CDR3 length: 13 residues. Looked up from germline, CDR1 is WNHNN and CDR2 is SYGVQD (reference sequence). V lost 4 bases to trimming and J lost 7 bases; unmatched junction nucleotides: 5. CDR3 coding DNA: TGCGCCAGCAGTGGCAACAGGGGGATTGAAGCTTTCTTT. This encodes CASSGNRGIEAFF.

This chain joins TRBV19 and TRBJ1-5; D may be TRBD1 (5 bases). The ends were cut back, 7 bases at V and 5 bases at J, with 9 bases in the middle. This CDR3 is 12 amino acids long. The germline V gene has CDR1 LNHDA and CDR2 SQIVND (reference sequence). The CDR3 DNA follows: TGTGCCAGTAAAGCAGGGTATCAGCCCCAGCATTTT. This sequence encodes CASKAGYQPQHF.